The 30 T cell receptor beta chains reported below all come from one sample, sequenced in a study of cytomegalovirus exposure and HLA in healthy donors. PCR involved 60 Vbeta and 13 Jbeta primers. Using immunoSEQ multiplex PCR, the repertoire was profiled, and TCRdb retains in-frame clones only, with some absent. This table holds roughly 190,000 clones, roughly 80% found once. Sequencing was performed on PBMCs. All receptors come from a man aged 40-50 years in good health and CMV-seropositive.

This chain uses TRBV5-4 with TRBJ1-1, with D uncertain. The germline gives CDR1 SGHNT, CDR2 YYREEE (reference sequence). The ends were cut back, 2 bases at V and 3 bases at J, with 8 bases in the middle. The CDR3 is made up of 13 amino acids. CDR3: CASSFSGDTEAFF. The CDR3, as DNA: TGTGCCAGCAGCTTTAGCGGGGACACTGAAGCTTTCTTT.

J is TRBJ2-5 and V is TRBV5-1, with TRBD1 matching 7 bases. The better agreement between TRBJ2-7 and the DNA end casts doubt on the J call. This CDR3 region has 16 residues. The germline gives CDR1 SGHRS, CDR2 YFSETQ. CDR3: CASSFSGQTSSYEQYF. The CDR3 nucleotides read TGCGCCAGCAGCTTCTCGGGACAGACAAGCTCCTACGAGCAGTACTTC.

The V call is TRBV7-8, the J call TRBJ2-1, with TRBD2 matching over 12 bases. CDR3 size: 18 residues. From germline, CDR1 is SGHVS and CDR2 FQNEAQ. Trimming cost V 5 bases and J 0 bases; bases outside gene matches: 8. CDR3 DNA sequence: TGTGCCAGCAGCCCCTCTAGCGGGGGGGGCATCTCCTACAATGAGCAGTTCTTC. Translation gives CASSPSSGGGISYNEQFF.

This chain joins TRBV19 and TRBJ1-1; 8 nucleotides line up with TRBD1. Looked up from germline, CDR1 is LNHDA and CDR2 is SQIVND (reference sequence). The length of the CDR3 is 11 residues. J was trimmed by 10 bases and V by 9 bases; bases with no gene match: 7. CDR3 sequence (DNA): TGTGCCAGCTCGACAGGGGTCGGAGCTTTCTTT. It is translated as CASSTGVGAFF.

V gene TRBV14 combines with J gene TRBJ2-7; D is possibly TRBD1 (7 bases). V dropped 1 base and J dropped 4 bases, with 14 bases sitting between them. The CDR3 totals 15 residues. Germline values: CDR1 SGHDN, CDR2 FVKESK. CDR3 sequence: CASSQARDRHYEQYF. The CDR3 region has the DNA TGTGCCAGCAGCCAAGCGCGGGACAGACATTACGAGCAGTACTTC.

This chain connects TRBV15 to TRBJ1-2, with D perhaps TRBD1 (6 bases). Germline V gene lookup returns CDR1 LNHNV and CDR2 YYDKDF (reference sequence). The CDR3 consists of 14 residues. V was clipped by 0 bases and J by 3 bases, with 8 bases between them. CDR3: CATSREAGDYGYTF. As DNA, the CDR3 is TGTGCCACCAGCAGAGAAGCAGGGGACTATGGCTACACCTTC.

This chain uses TRBV9 with TRBJ2-1; TRBD2 agrees at 9 bases. The germline V gene has CDR1 SGDLS and CDR2 YYNGEE. V lost 3 bases and J lost 7; bases outside the gene matches: 11. CDR3 size: 16 residues. This CDR3 is CASSALAGAPGNEQFF. CDR3 coding DNA: TGTGCCAGCAGCGCCTTAGCGGGGGCCCCGGGGAATGAGCAGTTCTTC.

This chain joins TRBV2 and TRBJ1-4; 10 bases are shared with TRBD1. Germline CDR1 SNHLY, CDR2 FYNNEI. With 6 bases clipped from V and 8 bases from J, the junction kept 9 bases outside the gene matches. This CDR3 spans 15 amino acids. CDR3 coding DNA: TGTGCCAGCAGCGAGGACAGGGGGATGGGGGAAAAACTGTTTTTT. The encoded protein is CASSEDRGMGEKLFF. The whole variable domain, remainder taken from reference TRBV2 and TRBJ1-4, is EPEVTQTPSHQVTQMGQEVILRCVPISNHLYFYWYRQILGQKVEFLVSFYNNEISEKSEIFDDQFSVERPDGSNFTLKIRSTKLEDSAMYFCASSEDRGMGEKLFFGSGTQLSVL.

The gene calls are TRBV19 and TRBJ2-1; possible D gene TRBD1, 5 bases. This CDR3 comprises 13 residues. Germline CDR1 LNHDA, CDR2 SQIVND (reference sequence). V lost 1 base and J lost 5, with 6 bases in between. CDR3 region: CASSIVGDNEQFF. CDR3 nucleotides: TGTGCCAGTAGTATAGTAGGGGACAATGAGCAGTTCTTC.

The V call is TRBV6-6, the J call TRBJ2-1, with 9 bases aligning to TRBD2. Per germline, CDR1 MNHNY and CDR2 SVGAGI (reference sequence). The J segment lost 8 bases and the V segment lost 2 bases, leaving 7 bases of the junction unmatched. The CDR3 is 15 amino acids. This CDR3 reads CASSYTGTSIYEQFF. The CDR3 nucleotides are TGTGCCAGCAGTTACACCGGGACTAGCATCTATGAGCAGTTCTTC.

The rearrangement links TRBV5-4 to TRBJ2-1, with TRBD1 matching 10 bases. The V gene end was trimmed by 0 bases and the J gene end by 9 bases; junction bases not matched to a gene: 9. CDR3 length: 16 residues. Germline V gene lookup returns CDR1 SGHNT and CDR2 YYREEE (reference sequence). CDR3 loop: CASSLASGQGFSEQFF. For the CDR3, the DNA is TGTGCCAGCAGCTTGGCCTCGGGACAGGGGTTTAGTGAGCAGTTCTTC. The whole variable domain, filled in from reference TRBV5-4 and TRBJ2-1, reads ETGVTQSPTHLIKTRGQQVTLRCSSQSGHNTVSWYQQALGQGPQFIFQYYREEENGRGNFPPRFSGLQFPNYSSELNVNALELDDSALYLCASSLASGQGFSEQFFGPGTRLTVL.

CDR3 protein: CASSIRGNQPQHF. The CDR3 coding sequence is TGTGCCAGTAGTATCCGGGGCAATCAGCCCCAGCATTTT. The chain carries TRBV19 and TRBJ1-5; D remains unclear. CDR1 is LNHDA, CDR2 SQIVND, per germline (reference sequence). The V end lost 3 bases, the J end lost 2 bases, and 5 bases lay between the germline ends. CDR3 length equals 13 residues.

The chain couples TRBV6-5 to TRBJ2-5, with D possibly TRBD2 on 6 matching bases. From germline, CDR1 is MNHEY and CDR2 SVGAGI. The CDR3 sequence is 14 residues long. The germline V and J ends were trimmed by 2 bases and 7 bases, with 14 bases remaining between them. This CDR3 is CASSYVREVRTQYF. Written as DNA, the CDR3 is TGTGCCAGCAGTTACGTTAGGGAGGTAAGGACCCAGTACTTC.

V and J are TRBV4-3 and TRBJ1-2; maybe TRBD1 (5 bases). V shed 1 base and J shed 7 bases, with 16 bases lying between them. The CDR3 has 15 amino acids. CDR1 and CDR2 (germline): LGHNA, YSLEER. The CDR3 nucleotides are TGCGCCAGCAGCCAAGTAGGCAGGGCCGATGGTGGCTACACCTTC. As protein: CASSQVGRADGGYTF.

As for this clone: One end of the junction is discordant with germline, which a read error may explain. This rearrangement joins TRBV7-2 to TRBJ2-3; D might be TRBD1 (5 bases). The CDR3 covers 14 residues. Germline CDR1 SGHTA, CDR2 FQGNSA. CDR3 bases: TGTGCCAGCAGCTTAGGGCTTACCACAGGTACGCAGTATTTT. Translating it yields CASSLGLTTGTQYF.

A note on this clone: Its ends do not fully match the called genes, so a read error is possible. The rearrangement links TRBV7-9 to TRBJ2-7; D perhaps matches TRBD1 (5 bases). The CDR3 is 15 residues long. Germline CDR1 reads SEHNR; CDR2 reads FQNEAQ (reference sequence). Here the CDR3 reads CSSSWGVGSVNEQYF. DNA of the CDR3: TGTTCCAGCAGCTGGGGCGTTGGGTCGGTCAACGAGCAGTACTTC.

This clone has a single count. V is TRBV7-9 and J is TRBJ1-5, with 9 bases that match TRBD1. The CDR3 is made up of 15 amino acids. CDR1 SEHNR and CDR2 FQNEAQ come from the germline V gene (reference sequence). Germline trimming cut 1 base from V and 7 bases from J; bases unmatched to any gene: 5. CDR3 in DNA: TGTGCCAGCAGCTTAGGGGACAGGGAAAGCCAGCCCCAGCATTTT. It yields the protein CASSLGDRESQPQHF.

This clone has only one observation. The chain links TRBV7-8 to TRBJ2-3; 7 bases are a match to TRBD1. V lost 0 bases to trimming and J lost 6 bases; unmatched junction nucleotides: 0. Germline V gene lookup returns CDR1 SGHVS and CDR2 FQNEAQ. This CDR3 spans 13 amino acids. CDR3 DNA: TGTGCCAGCAGCTTAGCGACAGGGGATACGCAGTATTTT. Amino acid sequence: CASSLATGDTQYF.

The J gene is TRBJ2-2, the V gene TRBV7-6, with 10 nucleotides matching TRBD1. The V segment lost 5 bases and the J segment 7 bases; nucleotides outside the gene matches: 7. The CDR3 has 15 amino acids. Per the germline V gene, CDR1 is SGHVS and CDR2 is FNYEAQ. CDR3 in amino acids: CASSPDRGKVGELFF. CDR3 nucleotides: TGTGCCAGCAGCCCGGACAGGGGGAAGGTCGGGGAGCTGTTTTTT. Looking up the rest from reference TRBV7-6 and TRBJ2-2 gives the full variable domain: GAGVSQSPRYKVTKRGQDVALRCDPISGHVSLYWYRQALGQGPEFLTYFNYEAQQDKSGLPNDRFSAERPEGSISTLTIQRTEQRDSAMYRCASSPDRGKVGELFFGEGSRLTVL.

The chain recombines TRBV11-2 with TRBJ2-5; unclear D gene. The CDR3 has 12 amino acids. Germline V gives CDR1 SGHAT, CDR2 FQNNGV. Trimming stripped 0 bases from V and 5 bases from J, with 4 bases between. CDR3 in amino acids: CASSLDGETQYF. The CDR3 bases are TGTGCCAGCAGCTTAGACGGGGAGACCCAGTACTTC.

This clone occurred a few times. This rearrangement joins TRBV5-1 to TRBJ1-4, with D perhaps matching TRBD1 (5 bases). This CDR3 spans 15 amino acids. V was pared by 4 bases and J by 6 bases, with 16 bases between. Looked up from germline, CDR1 is SGHRS and CDR2 is YFSETQ. The CDR3 reads CASSAALVGDEKLFF. Written as DNA, the CDR3 is TGCGCCAGCAGCGCGGCATTAGTAGGGGATGAAAAACTGTTTTTT.

The J gene is TRBJ2-3, the V gene TRBV12-5; D is uncertain. CDR3 size: 14 residues. CDR1 is LGHNT, CDR2 FRNRAP, per germline. The V and J ends lost 4 bases and 6 bases respectively, with 14 bases between them. CDR3 protein: CASGYGGGWDTQYF. DNA for the CDR3: TGTGCTAGTGGTTACGGCGGTGGCTGGGATACGCAGTATTTT.

This sequence joins TRBV7-3 and TRBJ2-7, with no clear D. Trimming removed 7 bases at V and 9 bases at J, with 13 bases between. Germline V gene lookup returns CDR1 SGHTA and CDR2 FQGTGA. This CDR3 contains 11 residues. DNA of the CDR3: TGTGCCAGCAACCGGCAAAGCGTGCAGTACTTC. Translated, it gives CASNRQSVQYF.

In regard to this clone: Sequence at one end of the junction differs from germline and may be a read error. This chain joins TRBV7-9 and TRBJ2-2; D not resolved. The CDR3 runs to 12 residues. Germline V gene sequence: CDR1 SEHNR, CDR2 FQNEAQ (reference sequence). CDR3 DNA: TGTTCCAGCAGCTTATCTAGCGGGGAGCTGTTTTTT. This codes for CSSSLSSGELFF.

The chain combines TRBV7-2 with TRBJ2-7; weak D call: TRBD2 (5 bases). Germline V CDR1 and CDR2: SGHTA, FQGNSA. V was shortened by 1 base and J by 4 bases, with 14 bases between the two germline ends. The CDR3 is 15 residues long. In DNA, the CDR3 is TGTGCCAGCAGCTTAGACATTACGGGGTTGTACGAGCAGTACTTC. Amino acid sequence: CASSLDITGLYEQYF.

V gene TRBV19 combines with J gene TRBJ1-5, with a weak D call TRBD1 (5 bases). Germline V lookup: CDR1 LNHDA, CDR2 SQIVND (reference sequence). V gave up 0 bases and J gave up 7 bases, with 10 bases separating them. The CDR3 sequence is 14 residues long. This chain's CDR3 is CASSIERRGQPQHF. As DNA, the CDR3 is TGTGCCAGTAGTATAGAGAGAAGGGGCCAGCCCCAGCATTTT.

The rearrangement uses TRBV2 and TRBJ2-7, with 7 bases identical to TRBD1. CDR3 length: 15 amino acids. Germline CDR1 SNHLY, CDR2 FYNNEI. The junction had 14 bases not matched to a gene; V was cut back by 5 bases and J by 7 bases. CDR3 amino acids: CASSPSTGAAGEQYF. CDR3 in DNA: TGTGCCAGCAGTCCCTCAACAGGGGCGGCGGGTGAGCAGTACTTC.

V and J are TRBV30 and TRBJ1-6; D is perhaps TRBD1 (5 bases). Germline lookup yields CDR1 GTSNPN and CDR2 SVGIG (reference sequence). V dropped 2 bases and J dropped 5 bases, with 13 bases sitting between them. The length of the CDR3 is 15 residues. The CDR3 reads CAWSFDWTNNSPLHF. The CDR3 DNA reads as TGTGCCTGGAGTTTCGACTGGACAAATAATTCACCCCTCCACTTT.

The chain carries TRBV7-8 and TRBJ1-2, with D unclear. CDR1 is SGHVS and CDR2 is FQNEAQ in the germline V gene. This CDR3 spans 15 amino acids. V was pared by 5 bases and J by 4 bases, with 17 bases between. The CDR3 loop reads CASSLDGTTSYGYTF. CDR3 sequence (DNA): TGTGCCAGCAGCCTAGACGGTACCACCTCCTATGGCTACACCTTC.

The chain uses TRBV29-1 and TRBJ2-3; 9 nucleotides match TRBD2. CDR3 length: 14 residues. Per the germline V gene, CDR1 is SQVTM and CDR2 is ANQGSEA. With V trimmed by 6 bases and J by 3 bases, 7 bases remained unmatched. CDR3 in amino acids: CSVHPGLATDTQYF. CDR3 nucleotides: TGCAGCGTCCATCCGGGACTAGCAACAGATACGCAGTATTTT.